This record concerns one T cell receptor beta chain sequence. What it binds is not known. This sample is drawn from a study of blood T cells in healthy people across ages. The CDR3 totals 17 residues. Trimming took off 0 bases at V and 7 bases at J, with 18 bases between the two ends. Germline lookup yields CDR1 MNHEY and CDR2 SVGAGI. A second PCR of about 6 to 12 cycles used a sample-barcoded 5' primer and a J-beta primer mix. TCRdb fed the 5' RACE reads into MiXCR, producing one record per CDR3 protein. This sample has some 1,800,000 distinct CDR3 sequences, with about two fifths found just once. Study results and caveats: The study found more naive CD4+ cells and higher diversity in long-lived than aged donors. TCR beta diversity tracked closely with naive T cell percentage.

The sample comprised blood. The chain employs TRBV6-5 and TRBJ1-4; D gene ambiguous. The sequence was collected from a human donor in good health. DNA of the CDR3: TGTGCCAGCAGTTACTCGGCTCCCAGAGGGCTGGGTGAAAAACTGTTTTTT. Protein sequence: CASSYSAPRGLGEKLFF.